This T cell receptor beta chain was recorded in a study of blood T cell repertoires in COVID-19. The data were produced by immunoSEQ multiplex PCR, yet TCRdb's version contains in-frame clones alone and is incomplete. There are about 320,000 clones in the sample; under 90% occur only once, and 8.5% to 12% lies in the top ten. Trimming removed 4 bases from V and 1 base from J, with 7 bases in between. The length of the CDR3 is 13 residues. The germline CDR1 and CDR2 sequences are MGHRA and YSYEKL. The clonotype comes from a young woman who had recovered from COVID-19. The chain uses TRBV4-1 and TRBJ1-1; unclear D gene. The sample was PBMCs or T cells enriched from blood (not recorded which). CDR3 bases: TGCGCCAGCAGCCGACTCACGAACACTGAAGCTTTCTTT. It is translated as CASSRLTNTEAFF.